This T cell receptor (beta chain) is drawn from a study of T cells in narcolepsy. Study context: Patients with NT1 or NT2 and healthy control donors were enrolled. Study-level findings and limits: In some patient and control memory CD4+ samples, autoreactive clones were absent. Reportedly, autoreactive clonotypes were serially detected in patients' blood but not controls'. Same-patient CSF and blood CD4+ T cell clonotypes included HCRT-specific and TRIB2-specific autoreactive ones.

With respect to this clone: As yet, its antigen is unknown. The junction and the germline gene differ at one end; a read error may be behind it. The sample holds other DNA sequences that translate to the same CDR3.

The CDR3 has 12 amino acids. From germline, CDR1 is SQVTM and CDR2 ANQGSEA. Profiling relied on immunoSEQ multiplex PCR, and the TCRdb table lists in-frame clones only, not all of them. The sample shows around 35,000 clones, 82% of them seen only once. This rearrangement joins TRBV29-1 to TRBJ1-1, with D perhaps TRBD1 (5 bases). This clonotype was sampled from a human donor with narcolepsy. Sequencing was done on a sample of CD45RA- memory CD4+ T cells from PBMCs. The CDR3 loop is CSVLVPGTEAFF. In DNA, the CDR3 is TGCAGCGTACTGGTCCCGGGGACTGAGGCTTTCTTT.